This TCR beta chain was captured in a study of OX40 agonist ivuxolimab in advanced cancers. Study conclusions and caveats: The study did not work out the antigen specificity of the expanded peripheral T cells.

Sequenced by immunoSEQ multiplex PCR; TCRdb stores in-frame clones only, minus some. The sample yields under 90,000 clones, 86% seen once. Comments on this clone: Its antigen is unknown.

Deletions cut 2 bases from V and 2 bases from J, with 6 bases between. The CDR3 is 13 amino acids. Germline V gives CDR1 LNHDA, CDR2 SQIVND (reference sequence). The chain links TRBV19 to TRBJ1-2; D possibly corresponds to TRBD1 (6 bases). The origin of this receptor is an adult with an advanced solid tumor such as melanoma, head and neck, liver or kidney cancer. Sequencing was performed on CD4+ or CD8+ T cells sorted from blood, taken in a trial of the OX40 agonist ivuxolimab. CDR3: CASSITGNYGYTF. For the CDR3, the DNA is TGTGCCAGTAGTATAACAGGGAACTATGGCTACACCTTC.